This T cell receptor beta chain was sequenced in a study of regulatory dendritic cells for organ transplantation. The study, taken as a whole, reports: Memory T cells were less diverse than naive, with memory CD8+ most oligoclonal. Alloreactive memory CD8+ T cell pools varied considerably between individuals. Among resting subsets, memory CD8+ cells contained the most alloreactive clonotypes.

TCRdb keeps only in-frame clones here, not all; method: immunoSEQ multiplex PCR. The sample has approximately 22,000 clones, roughly 85% seen once. Concerning this clone itself: Its antigen is still unknown.

Sorted subsets were CFSE-labeled and cultured roughly five days with allogeneic dendritic cells. Naive CD45RA+ and memory CD45RO+ CD4+ or CD8+ T cells were FACS-sorted. Germline values: CDR1 SNHLY, CDR2 FYNNEI. The CDR3 extends over 16 amino acids. V shed 1 base, J shed 3 bases, and the junction held 5 bases outside the gene matches. V is TRBV2 and J is TRBJ2-5; TRBD2 agrees at 10 bases. The sample consisted of naive CD4+ T cells from blood cultured with dendritic cells. The subset is: CD45RA+ naive T cells. The sequence came from a human donor in good health. CDR3 DNA: TGTGCCAGCAGTGAAGAATTAGCGGGGGGTAAAGAGACCCAGTACTTC. Its protein is CASSEELAGGKETQYF.